Presented here are 15 T cell receptor beta chains from one specimen sequenced in a study of T-cell reconstitution after alpha-beta-depleted transplantation in children. TCRbeta library preparation incorporated unique molecular identifiers. TCRdb itself ran the PCR reads through MiXCR, one entry per CDR3 protein. The data contain some 600,000 distinct CDR3 sequences, 16% of them singletons. The sequencing here drew on PBMCs from the stem cell graft donor, taken from the stem cell graft. The receptors were gathered from a human donor who donated a stem cell graft to a child with acute myeloid leukemia.

This chain's CDR3 is CASSMRLAGSTDTQYF. For the CDR3, the DNA is TGCGCCAGCAGCATGCGACTAGCGGGCAGCACAGATACGCAGTATTTT. V and J are TRBV5-1 and TRBJ2-3; 10 bases match TRBD2. V gave up 4 bases and J gave up 0 bases; unmatched junction bases: 5. Per the germline V gene, CDR1 is SGHRS and CDR2 is YFSETQ. This CDR3 contains 16 residues. The full variable domain, rest sourced from reference TRBV5-1 and TRBJ2-3, is KAGVTQTPRYLIKTRGQQVTLSCSPISGHRSVSWYQQTPGQGLQFLFEYFSETQRNKGNFPGRFSGRQFSNSRSEMNVSTLELGDSALYLCASSMRLAGSTDTQYFGPGTRLTVL.

The CDR3 sequence: CASSWTGAIGNSPLHF. The CDR3 nucleotides are TGCGCCAGCAGTTGGACAGGGGCTATCGGTAATTCACCCCTCCACTTT. The genes are TRBV5-1 and TRBJ1-6; TRBD1 matches 9 bases. The germline V gene has CDR1 SGHRS and CDR2 YFSETQ. This CDR3 has 16 residues. The trim removed 5 bases at V and 6 bases at J, leaving 9 bases unmatched.

The rearrangement joins TRBV7-9 to TRBJ2-3, with 8 bases that match TRBD2. This CDR3 region has 15 residues. J lost 0 bases, V lost 4 bases, and 3 bases had no gene match. Germline V gives CDR1 SEHNR, CDR2 FQNEAQ (reference sequence). The chain's CDR3 is CASSSRTSSTDTQYF. The CDR3 DNA is TGTGCCAGCAGCTCCCGGACTAGCAGCACAGATACGCAGTATTTT.

This clonotype was detected many times. The gene calls are TRBV20-1 and TRBJ2-2, with D possibly being TRBD1 (6 bases). V was pared by 0 bases and J by 1 base, with 9 bases between. The germline CDR1 and CDR2 sequences are DFQATT and SNEGSKA (reference sequence). The CDR3 is 15 amino acids. The CDR3 here is CSARDRDKNTGELFF. For the CDR3, the DNA is TGCAGTGCTAGAGATCGGGACAAGAACACCGGGGAGCTGTTTTTT.

This clonotype appeared once. The chain joins TRBV25-1 to TRBJ1-4; the D is unclear. The germline V gene encodes CDR1 MGHDK and CDR2 SYGVNS. CDR3 length: 12 amino acids. Trimming cost V 8 bases and J 9 bases, with 13 bases left between them. In DNA form, the CDR3 reads TGTGCCAGCCAAAATCCGGGTCAAAAACTGTTTTTT. It encodes CASQNPGQKLFF. The whole variable domain, filled in from reference TRBV25-1 and TRBJ1-4, reads EADIYQTPRYLVIGTGKKITLECSQTMGHDKMYWYQQDPGMELHLIHYSYGVNSTEKGDLSSESTVSRIRTEHFPLTLESARPSHTSQYLCASQNPGQKLFFGSGTQLSVL.

V usage is TRBV7-9 and J usage is TRBJ1-1; 7 nucleotides align to TRBD1. The germline V gene encodes CDR1 SEHNR and CDR2 FQNEAQ (reference sequence). The CDR3 consists of 15 residues. V lost 1 base to trimming and J lost 1 base; unmatched junction nucleotides: 3. Here the CDR3 DNA reads TGTGCCAGCAGCTTAGGGGGACAGTCGAACACTGAAGCTTTCTTT. Translating it yields CASSLGGQSNTEAFF.

This clonotype was seen at least ten times. The chain recombines TRBV20-1 with TRBJ2-1; either TRBD1 or TRBD2 may supply D (5 bases each). V dropped 0 bases and J dropped 5 bases, with 20 bases sitting between them. The germline gives CDR1 DFQATT, CDR2 SNEGSKA (reference sequence). The CDR3 has 17 amino acids. The CDR3 loop is CSARDGAGITRHNEQFF. The CDR3 DNA sequence: TGCAGTGCTAGAGATGGGGCAGGGATAACTAGACACAATGAGCAGTTCTTC.

The rearrangement joins TRBV9 to TRBJ1-1; TRBD1 might be the D (6 bases). CDR3 length: 16 amino acids. The germline V and J ends were trimmed by 4 bases and 4 bases, with 20 bases remaining between them. The germline V gene has CDR1 SGDLS and CDR2 YYNGEE. CDR3 in DNA: TGTGCCAGCAGCCCCCAAAACAGGGCCCCGGGCACTGAAGCTTTCTTT. Its translation is CASSPQNRAPGTEAFF.

The chain links TRBV7-2 to TRBJ2-6; 8 bases are shared with TRBD1. J was trimmed by 13 bases and V by 3 bases; bases with no gene match: 8. CDR1 is SGHTA and CDR2 is FQGNSA in the germline V gene. The CDR3 consists of 14 residues. The CDR3 sequence is CASSFDRGGWVLTF. DNA for the CDR3: TGTGCCAGCAGCTTTGACAGGGGTGGTTGGGTCCTGACTTTC.

This clonotype was picked up a small number of times. The rearrangement links TRBV25-1 to TRBJ2-7; possible D gene TRBD1, 5 bases. Trimming cost V 7 bases and J 6 bases, with 16 bases left between them. CDR3 size: 13 residues. Germline CDR1 MGHDK, CDR2 SYGVNS. CDR3 DNA sequence: TGTGCCAGCATCCTTACAACAGGCGGCGAGCAGTACTTC. Translation: CASILTTGGEQYF.

The chain recombines TRBV7-9 with TRBJ1-1, with 7 positions matching TRBD1. The CDR3 spans 15 residues. The V and J ends lost 6 bases and 4 bases, in that order; junction bases with no gene match: 11. From germline, CDR1 is SEHNR and CDR2 FQNEAQ (reference sequence). Written as DNA, the CDR3 is TGTGCCAGCAGTTCTCCGACAGGGACGGGCACTGAAGCTTTCTTT. Its protein is CASSSPTGTGTEAFF.

This clonotype has a handful of counts. The chain carries TRBV12-3 or TRBV12-4 and TRBJ1-1; D ambiguous. This CDR3 region has 13 residues. Between the trimmed V and J ends, which lost 4 bases and 5 bases, there was a span of 11 bases. The CDR3 reads CASSSSFGTEAFF. Written as DNA, the CDR3 is TGTGCCAGCAGTTCCAGCTTCGGGACTGAAGCTTTCTTT.

The chain couples TRBV4-3 to TRBJ2-1, with 8 bases aligning to TRBD2. CDR3 length equals 16 residues. The germline gives CDR1 LGHNA, CDR2 YSLEER. J was trimmed by 5 bases and V by 4 bases; bases with no gene match: 10. For the CDR3, the DNA is TGCGCCAGCAGCCCAACTGGGGCGGGGGGAAACAATGAGCAGTTCTTC. As protein: CASSPTGAGGNNEQFF.

This clonotype has a count of ten or more. The CDR3 is CSVHFTEAFF. The CDR3 bases are TGCAGCGTTCACTTCACTGAAGCTTTCTTT. The gene calls are TRBV29-1 and TRBJ1-1; D remains unclear. V lost 5 bases and J 4 bases, leaving 5 bases between the germline ends. This CDR3 contains 10 residues. Looked up from germline, CDR1 is SQVTM and CDR2 is ANQGSEA. Full variable domain (outside the CDR3, taken from reference TRBV29-1 and TRBJ1-1): SAVISQKPSRDICQRGTSLTIQCQVDSQVTMMFWYRQQPGQSLTLIATANQGSEATYESGFVIDKFPISRPNLTFSTLTVSNMSPEDSSIYLCSVHFTEAFFGQGTRLTVV.

Ten or more counts support this clonotype. As DNA, the CDR3 is TGTGCCAGCAGCCTGGGTACGTACCTCCGAGGCGATTCGGATACGCAGTATTTT. Translated: CASSLGTYLRGDSDTQYF. This chain joins TRBV12-3 or TRBV12-4 and TRBJ2-3; D uncertain. The V gene lost 6 bases and the J gene lost 6 bases, with 28 bases spanning the gap. This CDR3 contains 18 residues.